Listed below are T cell receptor beta chains from one sample, sequenced in a study of molecular identifiers for immune sequencing clone quantification. TCRdb reanalysed the PCR reads using MiXCR and keeps one entry per CDR3 protein. The table records some 590,000 distinct CDR3 sequences, about 25% of them present only once. Source material: naive CD8+ T cells from blood, with Jurkat cell RNA spiked in. The origin of the receptors is a human donor in good health. Some libraries in this study had Jurkat cell RNA spiked in. The CDR3 runs from the conserved cysteine through the conserved F or W. D genes are given only for firm matches. Size is omitted from some rows. Given values are once, few, many or a class for expanded clones.

size: many
D: TRBD1
V: TRBV10-3
J: TRBJ1-2
DNA: TGTGCCATCAGTGAGCAGGGGACAGGCTATGGCTACACCTTC
CDR3: CAISEQGTGYGYTF

size: many
D: TRBD2
V: TRBV14
J: TRBJ2-1
DNA: TGTGCCAGCAGGACTAGCGGGAGTTACGGTGAGCAGTTCTTC
CDR3: CASRTSGSYGEQFF

size: many
D: TRBD2
V: TRBV20-1
J: TRBJ2-7
DNA: TGCAGTGCCTGGACTAGCGGGGGATACGAGCAGTACTTC
CDR3: CSAWTSGGYEQYF

size: many
D: NA
V: TRBV12-3/TRBV12-4
J: TRBJ2-1
DNA: TGTGCCAGCAGTCCCGGCCAGGAGCAGTTCTTC
CDR3: CASSPGQEQFF

size: many
D: NA
V: TRBV11-2
J: TRBJ2-7
DNA: TGTGCCAGCAGCTGGGGACGGTCCTACGAGCAGTACTTC
CDR3: CASSWGRSYEQYF

size: many
D: TRBD1
V: TRBV6-2/TRBV6-3
J: TRBJ2-7
DNA: TGTGCCAGCAGCTCGGACAGGCCCAGTCGCCACGAGCAGTACTTC
CDR3: CASSSDRPSRHEQYF

size: NA
D: TRBD1
V: TRBV27
J: TRBJ2-3
DNA: TGTGCCAGCAGGGGGACAGGTTTCAGCACAGATACGCAGTATTTT
CDR3: CASRGTGFSTDTQYF

size: NA
D: NA
V: TRBV4-3
J: TRBJ2-1
DNA: TGCGCCAGCAGCCCTGGGGTCCAAGTTGTCAATGAGCAGTTCTTC
CDR3: CASSPGVQVVNEQFF

size: few
D: TRBD2
V: TRBV7-6
J: TRBJ2-1
DNA: TGTGCCAGCAGCTTAGTTGGTTTTAGCGGGGCTAATGAGCAGTTCTTC
CDR3: CASSLVGFSGANEQFF

size: NA
D: TRBD1
V: TRBV5-1
J: TRBJ2-1
DNA: TGCGCCAGCAGCTCCGGGACAGGGGGCTCGAATGAGCAGTTCTTC
CDR3: CASSSGTGGSNEQFF

size: NA
D: NA
V: TRBV6-1
J: TRBJ2-7
DNA: TGTGCCAGCAGTGAATCCAGGGACGAGCAGTACTTC
CDR3: CASSESRDEQYF

size: NA
D: NA
V: TRBV27
J: TRBJ1-1
DNA: TGTGCCAGCAGTTTCCGGGCTGGCACTGAAGCTTTCTTT
CDR3: CASSFRAGTEAFF

size: NA
D: TRBD2
V: TRBV12-3/TRBV12-4
J: TRBJ2-7
DNA: TGTGCCAGCAGTTTATTCCTAGCGGGGACCTACGAGCAGTACTTC
CDR3: CASSLFLAGTYEQYF

size: NA
D: NA
V: TRBV30
J: TRBJ1-1
DNA: TGTGCCTGGGGAACAGGGTACCTGAACGCTGAGGCTTTCTTT
CDR3: CAWGTGYLNAEAFF

size: few
D: NA
V: TRBV27
J: TRBJ2-4
DNA: TGTGCCAGCAGGGCGGGGTCGGTTGCCAAAAACATTCAGTACTTC
CDR3: CASRAGSVAKNIQYF

size: NA
D: TRBD1
V: TRBV20-1
J: TRBJ1-4
DNA: TGCAGTGCTAGAGATGCTGCGGACAGGGAAGGAGCAACTAATGAAAAACTGTTTTTT
CDR3: CSARDAADREGATNEKLFF

size: few
D: NA
V: TRBV3-1
J: TRBJ2-3
DNA: TGTGCCAGCAGCGGCGGCTGGGGGGAGGGCACAGATACGCAGTATTTT
CDR3: CASSGGWGEGTDTQYF

size: few
D: NA
V: TRBV12-3/TRBV12-4
J: TRBJ1-6
DNA: TGTGCCAGCAGTTTTTCTGCAGGGAATAATTCACCCCTCCACTTT
CDR3: CASSFSAGNNSPLHF

size: many
D: NA
V: TRBV6-5
J: TRBJ1-1
DNA: TGTGCCAGCAGTCAGGACAGCCCTTACACTGAAGCTTTCTTT
CDR3: CASSQDSPYTEAFF

size: NA
D: NA
V: TRBV24-1
J: TRBJ2-3
DNA: TGTGCCACCAGTACGGCAGGGGTTGCAGATACGCAGTATTTT
CDR3: CATSTAGVADTQYF

size: many
D: TRBD1
V: TRBV4-1
J: TRBJ2-7
DNA: TGCGCCAGCAGCCAGGACAGGGATGTCTACGAGCAGTACTTC
CDR3: CASSQDRDVYEQYF

size: many
D: NA
V: TRBV7-2
J: TRBJ2-5
DNA: TGTGCCAGCAGCTTTTTCGGCGTTGGGCTAGAGACCCAGTACTTC
CDR3: CASSFFGVGLETQYF

size: many
D: NA
V: TRBV28
J: TRBJ2-7
DNA: TGTGCCAGCAGTGGGCCCGGAGGGAGCTCCTACGAGCAGTACTTC
CDR3: CASSGPGGSSYEQYF

size: many
D: NA
V: TRBV5-1
J: TRBJ1-4
DNA: TGCGCCAGCAGCTTGGAGGCAGGGGTTGAAAAACTGTTTTTT
CDR3: CASSLEAGVEKLFF

size: NA
D: NA
V: TRBV13
J: TRBJ1-1
DNA: TGTGCCAGCAGCTGCGGACAGTCTAGGTGTCTAGCTTTCTTT
CDR3: CASSCGQSRCLAFF

size: few
D: TRBD1
V: TRBV28
J: TRBJ2-7
DNA: TGTGCCAGCAGTTCGACAGGGGGTTTAGGCCACGAGCAGTACTTC
CDR3: CASSSTGGLGHEQYF

size: many
D: NA
V: TRBV2
J: TRBJ1-2
DNA: TGTGCCAGCAGTGACGACAGAGCTAACTATGGCTACACCTTC
CDR3: CASSDDRANYGYTF

size: many
D: TRBD1
V: TRBV28
J: TRBJ1-1
DNA: TGTGCCAGCCGGGACAGCACTGAAGCTTTCTTT
CDR3: CASRDSTEAFF